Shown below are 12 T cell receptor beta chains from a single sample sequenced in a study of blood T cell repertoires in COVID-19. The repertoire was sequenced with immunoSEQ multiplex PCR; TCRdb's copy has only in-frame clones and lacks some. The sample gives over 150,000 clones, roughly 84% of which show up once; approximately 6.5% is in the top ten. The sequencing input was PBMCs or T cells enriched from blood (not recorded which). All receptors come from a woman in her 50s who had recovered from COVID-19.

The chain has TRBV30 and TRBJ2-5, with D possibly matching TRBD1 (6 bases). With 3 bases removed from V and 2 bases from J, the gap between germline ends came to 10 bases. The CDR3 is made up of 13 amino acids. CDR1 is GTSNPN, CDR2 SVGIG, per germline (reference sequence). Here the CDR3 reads CAWRRDIQETQYF. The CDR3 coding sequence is TGTGCCTGGAGAAGGGACATACAAGAGACCCAGTACTTC.

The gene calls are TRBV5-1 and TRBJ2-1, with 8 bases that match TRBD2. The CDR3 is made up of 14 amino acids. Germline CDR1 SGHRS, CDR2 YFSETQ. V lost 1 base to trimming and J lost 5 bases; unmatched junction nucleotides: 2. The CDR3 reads CASSLSSGHNEQFF. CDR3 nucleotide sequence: TGCGCCAGCAGCTTGTCTAGCGGGCACAATGAGCAGTTCTTC.

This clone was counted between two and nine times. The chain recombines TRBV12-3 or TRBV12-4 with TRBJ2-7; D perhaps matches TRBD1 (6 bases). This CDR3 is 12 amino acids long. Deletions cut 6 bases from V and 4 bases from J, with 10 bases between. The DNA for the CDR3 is TGTGCCAGCAGAAAGGGACATTACGAGCAGTACTTC. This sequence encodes CASRKGHYEQYF.

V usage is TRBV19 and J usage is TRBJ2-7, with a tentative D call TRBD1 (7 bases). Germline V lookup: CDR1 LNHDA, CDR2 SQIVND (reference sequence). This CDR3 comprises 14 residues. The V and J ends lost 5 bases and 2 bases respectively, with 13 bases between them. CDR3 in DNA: TGTGCCAGTAGTCCCGGAGGGACAGCCTACGAGCAGTACTTC. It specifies CASSPGGTAYEQYF.

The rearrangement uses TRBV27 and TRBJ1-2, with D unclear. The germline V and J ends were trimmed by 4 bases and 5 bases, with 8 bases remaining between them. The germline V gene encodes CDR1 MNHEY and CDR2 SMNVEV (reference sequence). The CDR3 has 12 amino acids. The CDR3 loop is CASSSRGYGYTF. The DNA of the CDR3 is TGTGCCAGCAGTTCCCGAGGGTATGGCTACACCTTC.

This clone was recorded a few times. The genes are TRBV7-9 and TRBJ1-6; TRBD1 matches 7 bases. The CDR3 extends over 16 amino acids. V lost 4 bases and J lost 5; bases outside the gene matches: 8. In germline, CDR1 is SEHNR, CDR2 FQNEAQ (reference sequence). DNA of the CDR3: TGTGCCAGCAGCTCTAGACCCGGGACAGATAATTCACCCCTCCACTTT. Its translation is CASSSRPGTDNSPLHF.

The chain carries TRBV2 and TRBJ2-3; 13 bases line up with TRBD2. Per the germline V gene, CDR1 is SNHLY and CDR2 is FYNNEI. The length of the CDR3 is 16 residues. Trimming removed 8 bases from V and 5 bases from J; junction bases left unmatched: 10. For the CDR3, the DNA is TGTGCCAGCCTCCATAGGACTAGCGGGAGCGGAGATACGCAGTATTTT. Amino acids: CASLHRTSGSGDTQYF.

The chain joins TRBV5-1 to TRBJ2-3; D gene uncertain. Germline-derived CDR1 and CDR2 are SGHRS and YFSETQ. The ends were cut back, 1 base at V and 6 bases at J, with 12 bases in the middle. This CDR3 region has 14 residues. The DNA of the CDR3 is TGCGCCAGCAGCTTGTTAGTCTTCGGGGATACGCAGTATTTT. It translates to CASSLLVFGDTQYF. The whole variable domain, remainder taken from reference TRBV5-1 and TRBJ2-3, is KAGVTQTPRYLIKTRGQQVTLSCSPISGHRSVSWYQQTPGQGLQFLFEYFSETQRNKGNFPGRFSGRQFSNSRSEMNVSTLELGDSALYLCASSLLVFGDTQYFGPGTRLTVL.

The CDR3 spells CASSSDRYSGNTIYF. CDR3 coding DNA: TGTGCCAGTAGCTCGGACAGATACTCTGGAAACACCATATATTTT. The chain links TRBV19 to TRBJ1-3; a possible D gene is TRBD1 (6 bases). The V and J ends lost 6 bases and 0 bases respectively, with 12 bases between them. This CDR3 comprises 15 residues. Germline V lookup: CDR1 LNHDA, CDR2 SQIVND (reference sequence).

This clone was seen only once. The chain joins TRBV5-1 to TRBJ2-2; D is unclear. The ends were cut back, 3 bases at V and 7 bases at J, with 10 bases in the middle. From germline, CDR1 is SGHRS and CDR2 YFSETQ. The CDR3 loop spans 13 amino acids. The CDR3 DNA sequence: TGCGCCAGCAGCTACAGTCGAGACGGGGAGCTGTTTTTT. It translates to CASSYSRDGELFF.

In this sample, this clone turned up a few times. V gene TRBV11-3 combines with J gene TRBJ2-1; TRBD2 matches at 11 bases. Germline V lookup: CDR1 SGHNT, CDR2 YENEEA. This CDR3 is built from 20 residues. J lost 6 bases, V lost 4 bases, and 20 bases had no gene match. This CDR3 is CASSSTGTSGLSRFVNEQFF. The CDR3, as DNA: TGTGCCAGCAGCTCAACCGGGACTAGCGGATTGAGTCGCTTCGTCAATGAGCAGTTCTTC.

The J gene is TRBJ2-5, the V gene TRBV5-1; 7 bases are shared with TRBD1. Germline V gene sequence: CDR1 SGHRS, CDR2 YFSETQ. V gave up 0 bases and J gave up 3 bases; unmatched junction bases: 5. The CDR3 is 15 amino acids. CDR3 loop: CASSLGAGTEETQYF. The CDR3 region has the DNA TGCGCCAGCAGCTTGGGGGCCGGGACAGAAGAGACCCAGTACTTC.